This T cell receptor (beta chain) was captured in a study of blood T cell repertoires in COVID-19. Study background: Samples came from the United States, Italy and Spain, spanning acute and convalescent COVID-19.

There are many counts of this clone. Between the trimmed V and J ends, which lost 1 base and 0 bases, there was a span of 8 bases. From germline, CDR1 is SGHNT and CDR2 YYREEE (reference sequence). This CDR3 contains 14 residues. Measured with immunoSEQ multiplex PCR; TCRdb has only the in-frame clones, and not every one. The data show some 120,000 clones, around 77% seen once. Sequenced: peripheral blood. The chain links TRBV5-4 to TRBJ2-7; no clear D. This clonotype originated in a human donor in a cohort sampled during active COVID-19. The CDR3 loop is CASSLYGDSYEQYF. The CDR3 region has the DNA TGTGCCAGCAGCTTGTATGGAGACTCCTACGAGCAGTACTTC.